The 27 T cell receptor beta chains in this list originate from one sample, sequenced in a study of technical replicates of blood from a few donors. TCRdb's table, derived via immunoSEQ multiplex PCR, lists solely in-frame clones and lacks some. The repertoire holds about 83,000 clones, with 92% as singletons. Sequenced material: T cells isolated from PBMCs. The receptors were gathered from a human donor in good health.

The genes are TRBV19 and TRBJ2-7; 11 bases align to TRBD2. This CDR3 spans 14 amino acids. The ends lost 5 bases at V and 2 bases at J; junction bases unmatched: 2. From germline, CDR1 is LNHDA and CDR2 SQIVND (reference sequence). The CDR3 DNA follows: TGTGCCAGTAGTGTTAGCGGGGGGGCCTACGAGCAGTACTTC. Translated: CASSVSGGAYEQYF.

This clone showed up just once. The chain has TRBV2 and TRBJ2-2, with 7 bases fitting TRBD1. This CDR3 is built from 13 residues. V dropped 9 bases and J dropped 5; count of bases not matched to a gene: 6. Germline V lookup: CDR1 SNHLY, CDR2 FYNNEI. The CDR3 bases are TGTGCCAGTGGAACGGGACAGACCGGGGAGCTGTTTTTT. Encoded protein: CASGTGQTGELFF.

The chain recombines TRBV27 with TRBJ1-1; maybe TRBD1 (5 bases). The CDR3 totals 15 residues. Germline V gives CDR1 MNHEY, CDR2 SMNVEV (reference sequence). V lost 2 bases and J 0 bases, leaving 10 bases between the germline ends. The CDR3 region has the DNA TGTGCCAGCAGTTTAAGGGCAGGGTTGAACACTGAAGCTTTCTTT. This encodes CASSLRAGLNTEAFF.

For the CDR3, the DNA is TGCGCCAGCAGCCAAGGAGCAGGGGACTACGAGCAGTACTTC. Its translation: CASSQGAGDYEQYF. The rearrangement links TRBV4-1 to TRBJ2-7, with D possibly TRBD1 on 6 matching bases. Germline loops: CDR1 MGHRA, CDR2 YSYEKL. The V end lost 1 base, the J end lost 3 bases, and 10 bases lay between the germline ends. CDR3 length: 14 amino acids.

The chain has TRBV2 and TRBJ1-2; the match to TRBD1 covers 7 bases. Per the germline V gene, CDR1 is SNHLY and CDR2 is FYNNEI. The CDR3 has 12 amino acids. V gave up 4 bases and J gave up 8 bases; unmatched junction bases: 4. CDR3 bases: TGTGCCAGCAGTGTTCACAGGGGAGGCTACACCTTC. It is translated as CASSVHRGGYTF.

This chain connects TRBV7-9 to TRBJ2-2; D perhaps matches TRBD1 (5 bases). From germline, CDR1 is SEHNR and CDR2 FQNEAQ (reference sequence). This CDR3 is 16 amino acids long. Trimming took 8 bases from V and 4 from J, leaving 20 bases between them. The CDR3 loop reads CASCNWAGRSTGELFF. The CDR3 coding sequence is TGTGCCAGCTGCAATTGGGCAGGGCGGTCCACCGGGGAGCTGTTTTTT.

The chain has TRBV5-6 and TRBJ2-1, with TRBD1 matching 7 bases. The CDR3 runs 14 residues. Germline V lookup: CDR1 SGHDT, CDR2 YYEEEE. Trimming removed 1 base from V and 4 bases from J; junction bases left unmatched: 2. The CDR3 protein is CASSLQDRYNEQFF. The CDR3 DNA sequence: TGTGCCAGCAGCTTGCAGGACAGGTACAATGAGCAGTTCTTC.

This chain connects TRBV6-1 to TRBJ1-4; D gene unclear. Germline loops: CDR1 MNHNS, CDR2 SASEGT. V lost 3 bases and J 8 bases, leaving 10 bases between the germline ends. The CDR3 extends over 13 amino acids. This CDR3 is CASSEYIREKLFF. As DNA, the CDR3 is TGTGCCAGCAGTGAGTACATACGAGAAAAACTGTTTTTT.

This clone has only one observation. The chain recombines TRBV2 with TRBJ2-7; 8 bases align to TRBD2. Trimming at V came to 4 bases and at J to 3 bases, leaving 8 bases not matched to a gene. This CDR3 region has 15 residues. The germline CDR1 and CDR2 sequences are SNHLY and FYNNEI. The CDR3 DNA reads as TGTGCCAGCAGTGTATTAGCGGGGAGTCTCTACGAGCAGTACTTC. It yields the protein CASSVLAGSLYEQYF.

This clone came up once. The genes are TRBV27 and TRBJ1-3; 7 bases match TRBD1. CDR1 MNHEY and CDR2 SMNVEV come from the germline V gene (reference sequence). With V trimmed by 5 bases and J by 4 bases, 2 bases remained unmatched. There are 13 residues in the CDR3. CDR3 loop: CASSRGQGNTIYF. In DNA form, the CDR3 reads TGTGCCAGCAGTAGGGGACAGGGAAACACCATATATTTT.

The chain has TRBV18 and TRBJ2-4, with TRBD2 matching 10 bases. V was clipped by 0 bases and J by 6 bases; unmatched bases: 11. Germline-derived CDR1 and CDR2 are KGHSH and LQKENI. The CDR3 spans 18 residues. The CDR3 protein is CASSPPLERGGSLNIQYF. CDR3 coding DNA: TGTGCCAGCTCACCACCGCTAGAGCGGGGGGGCAGTTTAAACATTCAGTACTTC.

This chain joins TRBV19 and TRBJ2-7; maybe TRBD1 (5 bases). Between the trimmed V and J ends, which lost 2 bases and 1 base, there was a span of 12 bases. The CDR3 length is 15 residues. Germline assignment: CDR1 LNHDA and CDR2 SQIVND (reference sequence). The CDR3 protein is CASSILTGASYEQYF. The DNA for the CDR3 is TGTGCCAGTAGTATACTCACAGGTGCGTCCTACGAGCAGTACTTC.

The CDR3 spells CASSLWQGRPPHF. CDR3 nucleotides: TGTGCCAGCAGTTTATGGCAGGGCCGACCCCCCCATTTT. This chain connects TRBV28 to TRBJ1-5, with a weak D call TRBD1 (5 bases). The CDR3 length is 13 residues. V lost 0 bases and J 16 bases, leaving 16 bases between the germline ends. Germline assignment: CDR1 MDHEN and CDR2 SYDVKM. The complete variable domain, with remaining parts taken from reference TRBV28 and TRBJ1-5, reads DVKVTQSSRYLVKRTGEKVFLECVQDMDHENMFWYRQDPGLGLRLIYFSYDVKMKEKGDIPEGYSVSREKKERFSLILESASTNQTSMYLCASSLWQGRPPHFGDGTRLSIL.

CDR3 loop: CASSPGEVTEAFF. Written as DNA, the CDR3 is TGCGCCAGCAGCCCCGGGGAAGTGACTGAAGCTTTCTTT. The V and J genes are TRBV4-1 and TRBJ1-1, with no clear D. The CDR3 contains 13 residues. V lost 4 bases, J lost 5 bases, and 11 bases lay in between. The germline CDR1 and CDR2 sequences are MGHRA and YSYEKL.

The rearrangement uses TRBV27 and TRBJ2-1; 12 nucleotides agree with TRBD2. V trimming: 8 bases; J trimming: 3 bases; junction bases outside the gene matches: 2. This CDR3 has 14 residues. From germline, CDR1 is MNHEY and CDR2 SMNVEV (reference sequence). CDR3 DNA: TGTGCCAGCCAGACTAGCGGGAGCTACAATGAGCAGTTCTTC. Translating it yields CASQTSGSYNEQFF.

The J gene is TRBJ2-7, the V gene TRBV30; D is possibly TRBD2 (5 bases). V was pared by 1 base and J by 1 base, with 8 bases between. The V gene's germline CDR1 is GTSNPN and CDR2 SVGIG (reference sequence). CDR3 size: 13 residues. CDR3 sequence reads: CAWSEDFSYEQYF. CDR3 sequence (DNA): TGTGCCTGGAGTGAGGACTTTTCCTACGAGCAGTACTTC.

The CDR3 region has the DNA TGTGCCAGCAGCTTGAGGGGGTCTGGAAACACCATATATTTT. It is translated as CASSLRGSGNTIYF. This sequence joins TRBV5-4 and TRBJ1-3; possible D gene TRBD1, 6 bases. The CDR3 is made up of 14 amino acids. V lost 1 base to trimming and J lost 1 base, with 6 bases between them. CDR1 and CDR2 from the germline V gene are SGHNT and YYREEE (reference sequence).

This clone was detected only once. V gene TRBV29-1 combines with J gene TRBJ2-5, with D unresolved. V lost 1 base and J 0 bases, leaving 6 bases between the germline ends. The germline V gene encodes CDR1 SQVTM and CDR2 ANQGSEA. The CDR3 totals 13 residues. CDR3 sequence (DNA): TGCAGCGTTGAAGGCCACAACCAAGAGACCCAGTACTTC. Protein product: CSVEGHNQETQYF.

V gene TRBV9 combines with J gene TRBJ2-7; the D gene is possibly TRBD2 (5 bases). Trimming pared 3 bases from V and 3 bases from J, leaving 10 bases between. Germline lookup yields CDR1 SGDLS and CDR2 YYNGEE. This CDR3 has 13 amino acids. CDR3 in amino acids: CASSEDGGYEQYF. CDR3 sequence (DNA): TGTGCCAGCAGCGAGGACGGAGGCTACGAGCAGTACTTC.

The rearrangement links TRBV9 to TRBJ2-2; weak D call: TRBD2 (6 bases). The germline CDR1 and CDR2 sequences are SGDLS and YYNGEE. The CDR3 length is 22 residues. V was shortened by 0 bases and J by 0 bases, with 27 bases between the two germline ends. The CDR3 protein is CASSVATGVLLARDTNTGELFF. The CDR3 DNA is TGTGCCAGCAGCGTAGCTACTGGGGTCTTGCTAGCGCGAGATACGAACACCGGGGAGCTGTTTTTT.

This chain links TRBV6-5 with TRBJ2-7; a weak D match, TRBD1 (6 bases). The V end lost 0 bases, the J end lost 3 bases, and 9 bases lay between the germline ends. Per germline, CDR1 MNHEY and CDR2 SVGAGI. The CDR3 runs to 14 residues. The DNA for the CDR3 is TGTGCCAGCAGTTACTCGGGACACCTCTACGAGCAGTACTTC. Amino acid sequence: CASSYSGHLYEQYF.

J is TRBJ1-1 and V is TRBV19; perhaps TRBD1 as D (5 bases). The V gene's germline CDR1 is LNHDA and CDR2 SQIVND (reference sequence). V dropped 10 bases and J dropped 0 bases, with 15 bases sitting between them. This CDR3 is 14 amino acids long. CDR3 sequence reads: CATTVRGMNTEAFF. Here the CDR3 DNA reads TGTGCCACCACCGTCCGGGGGATGAACACTGAAGCTTTCTTT.

The rearrangement uses TRBV5-1 and TRBJ2-5; 7 nucleotides agree with TRBD1. This CDR3 is built from 13 residues. V gave up 4 bases and J gave up 9 bases; unmatched junction bases: 9. The V gene's germline CDR1 is SGHRS and CDR2 YFSETQ. The CDR3 coding sequence is TGCGCCAGCAGCCGACAGGGTACGGAGGCCCAGTACTTC. This translates into CASSRQGTEAQYF.

The genes are TRBV29-1 and TRBJ2-3; 11 nucleotides line up with TRBD1. The junction had 5 bases not matched to a gene; V was cut back by 5 bases and J by 4 bases. Germline values: CDR1 SQVTM, CDR2 ANQGSEA. The CDR3 is made up of 14 amino acids. In DNA, the CDR3 is TGCAGCGTTCCTGGGACAGGGGGAGCAGATACGCAGTATTTT. Translated: CSVPGTGGADTQYF.

This clone is a singleton in its sample. The chain combines TRBV4-1 with TRBJ2-3, with D possibly being TRBD2 (6 bases). Germline V gene lookup returns CDR1 MGHRA and CDR2 YSYEKL. Trimming removed 3 bases at V and 4 bases at J, with 14 bases between. The CDR3 covers 15 residues. CDR3 amino acids: CASSQDGRTADTQYF. CDR3 bases: TGCGCCAGCAGCCAGGACGGGAGAACCGCAGATACGCAGTATTTT.

This chain uses TRBV7-3 with TRBJ2-3, with TRBD2 identical over 13 bases. The length of the CDR3 is 16 residues. Losses at the gene ends were 5 bases for V and 0 bases for J; bases not matched to a gene: 2. Germline lookup yields CDR1 SGHTA and CDR2 FQGTGA. The DNA of the CDR3 is TGTGCCAGCAGCGCGGGACTAGCGGGGAGCACAGATACGCAGTATTTT. Protein sequence: CASSAGLAGSTDTQYF.

V is TRBV7-9 and J is TRBJ2-7; the match to TRBD2 covers 13 bases. This CDR3 has 16 residues. Trimming at V came to 4 bases and at J to 2 bases, leaving 5 bases not matched to a gene. Germline CDR1 SEHNR, CDR2 FQNEAQ (reference sequence). The DNA for the CDR3 is TGTGCCAGCAGCTCAAGGACTAGCGGGGGAGCCTACGAGCAGTACTTC. It specifies CASSSRTSGGAYEQYF.